This T cell receptor beta chain came from a study of siplizumab effects on memory and regulatory T cells (dated by TCRdb to about 2019). For the wider study: The study looked at the effect of siplizumab, an anti-CD2 antibody, on alloreactive T-cell subsets in allogeneic mixed lymphocyte reactions made from human PBMCs.

Receptor libraries were prepared by the immunoSEQ multiplex PCR assay. Each sample had about 10^5 TCR templates assayed by the deep sequencing platform. Genomic DNA extracted from sorted T cells was used for TCRbeta CDR3 sequencing. Turning to the authors' computational methods: The R programming language was used for the clonal analysis of the TCRbeta CDR3 data. Alloreactive CD4+ and CD8+ clones were identified by comparing unstimulated samples to CFSE-low samples taken after the reaction. Regulatory or non-regulatory origin of alloreactive CD4+ clones was assigned by matching sequences to the sorted unstimulated Treg and non-Treg repertoires. TCRdb holds this immuneACCESS table with in-frame rearrangements only. Some clones are missing; in checked studies, unresolved V genes explain under half, and the rest has no known cause. That table is the source of V, J and clone size, and D and trimming were worked out from the DNA. The sample table lists some 100,000 clones, around 92% of them with a count of one. The leading ten clones occupy approximately 0.66% of the sample.

Sorted unstimulated T cells, along with proliferating T cells recovered from mixed lymphocyte reactions, underwent TCRbeta CDR3 sequencing. Fresh whole blood from approximately 9 HLA-typed healthy donors was used to isolate PBMCs. To map where alloreactive clones came from, CD4+ regulatory T cells in the unstimulated state were FACS-sorted. Summary of the overall study and its limitations: Whether proliferating Tregs from siplizumab cultures actually had suppressive function was not functionally confirmed. Because sequences below about 10^-5 frequency were poorly captured, only a minor fraction of alloreactive clones could be mapped to unstimulated subsets. For roughly 75-95% of proliferating CD4+ or CD8+ clones, no naive or memory phenotype could be assigned. Among mappable alloreactive CD4+ clones, the Treg-derived fraction averaged about 70% with siplizumab versus 25% to 30% in control reactions. Siplizumab significantly lowered the cumulative frequency of alloreactive sequences that could be traced to unstimulated CD4+ memory T cells. Greater diversity appeared to be present in unstimulated naive T cells than in memory T cells, and a substantial contribution to the alloresponse seemed to be made by naive cells.

To note about this clone: Its antigen remains undetermined. No clone much larger than this one lies a single base away; base qualities are absent.

CDR3 length: 14 amino acids, cysteine to phenylalanine. The entry retains the CDR3 DNA only, 42 bases that are in frame from base 1. V is trimmed back by 5 bases and J by 1 base, and the junction contains 5 bases that no gene match accounts for. From the germline V gene (reference sequence), CDR1 is SEHNR and CDR2 is FQNEAQ. The V and J segments used are TRBV7-9 and TRBJ2-7, with TRBD1 identical over 7 junction bases. Specimen: Tregs sorted from blood. This clonotype originated in a human donor in good health. The base sequence is TGTGCCAGCAGCCCTTGGGGACAGTCCTACGAGCAGTACTTC. Its translation reads: CASSPWGQSYEQYF.